This entry features one T cell receptor beta chain sequence. This clone's antigen is unknown. No qualities accompany the bases; no much larger clone lies one base away. TCRbeta CDR3 regions were amplified from genomic DNA by means of the immunoSEQ Assay, a bias-controlled multiplex PCR. In the authors' own workflow: Within the assay, amplification of reference gene primers was used to estimate how many nucleated cells each sample contained. To quantify the absolute abundance of each unique TCRbeta CDR3 rearrangement, sequence reads were collapsed and filtered. For each sample, productive Simpson clonality was calculated as the square root of Simpson's diversity index over productive rearrangements. Here the immuneACCESS table is served through TCRdb, limited to in-frame sequences with V and J called. Missing clones are a known gap in these copies; in checked studies unresolved V genes cover under half, and the rest lacks a known reason. V, J and clone size are those of that table, while D and trimming were read from the DNA. A total of approximately 84,000 clones appear in this sample, 83% of them only once. Of the sample, 25% to 35% falls within the top ten clones.

These data are taken from a study of blood T cell repertoires in COVID-19 (dated by TCRdb to about 2020). Study-wide context: Collaborator samples came from the United States, Italy and Spain and covered acute and convalescent phases of COVID-19. A freely available public database, intended as a resource for researchers studying the immune response to SARS-CoV-2, is where the repertoires were released. The prospective study material was composed of cDNA or gDNA derived from T cells, B-cell-depleted T cells, or PBMCs. Deeply sampled blood TCRbeta repertoires from subjects exposed to, actively infected with, or recovered from COVID-19 were included in the dataset. HLA class I and class II types, where available, came from metadata supplied by the sample provider rather than from assay-based typing. Nearly every sample came with metadata listing a de-identified subject ID, COVID-19 status, age in years and sex. Samples were obtained from the ongoing ImmuneRACE study (first 160 participants) and from over a thousand subjects provided by 6 global collaborators. Findings and caveats that apply to the study as a whole: The amount of clinical and demographic metadata varied by source and participant and was provided uncurated.

The CDR3 goes from the cysteine to the phenylalanine over 17 residues. CDR3 DNA only is kept here, 51 bases in frame from base 1. Looking up the germline V gene yields CDR1 SGHRS and CDR2 YFSETQ. From V the trimming removes 4 bases and from J it removes 6 bases, while the gene matches leave 12 bases of the junction unaccounted for. The collaborating institutions used their own protocols to collect whole blood in K2EDTA tubes. Collaborator samples were shipped for TCRbeta analysis as frozen whole blood, isolated PBMCs, or DNA extracted from either sample type. The sequenced sample was peripheral blood. This receptor was obtained from a woman at least 80 years old with acute or convalescent COVID-19. The chain is assembled from TRBV5-1 and TRBJ2-2; 10 junctional bases match TRBD1. The sequenced DNA: TGCGCCAGCAGCGCATCACCGGGACAGGGGACCGCCGGGGAGCTGTTTTTT. This sequence encodes CASSASPGQGTAGELFF.